The clone carrying this T cell receptor beta chain was counted at least ten times. Its antigen is undetermined. This sample is part of a study of regulatory T cells in long-lasting Graves disease. Study context: With positive TSH receptor antibodies and over 5 years of antithyroid drugs, Graves' disease was considered persistent. Findings and limits, study-wide: Patients whose Graves' disease persisted exhibited lower TCR diversity than those newly diagnosed. There was favoring of TRBV28, TRBJ1-2 and TRBJ2-5 in persistent disease.

Time point here: persistent/refractory GD, antithyroid drugs over 5 years with positive TRAb. Generation of the TCR library employed RNA extracted from PBMCs. Staff drew around 8.6 milliliters of peripheral blood into EDTA tubes. Library construction for TCR beta used iRepertoire HTBI primers and Arm-PCR of CDR3 regions. One entry per CDR3 protein results from TCRdb running MiXCR on the multiplex PCR reads. The repertoire has 360,000 or so distinct CDR3 sequences, roughly 20% of them found once; the top ten carry about 29%. V lost 1 base, J lost 1 base, and 6 bases stayed unmatched. Germline V gene sequence: CDR1 SNHLY, CDR2 FYNNEI. This CDR3 spans 16 amino acids.

This rearrangement joins TRBV2 to TRBJ2-5, with 7 nucleotides matching TRBD2. The material was peripheral blood mononuclear cells (PBMCs), obtained when the disease was refractory, from a patient treated with antithyroid drugs. This receptor was obtained from a woman between 40 and 50 years old with Graves disease. The CDR3 DNA reads TGTGCCAGCAGTGAAGTGGCGGGGGTTATCCAAGAGACCCAGTACTTC. This gives the protein CASSEVAGVIQETQYF.